A selection of T cell receptor beta chains follows, all from one sample in a study of chemoradiotherapy in HPV16-positive cancers. Repertoires were generated with immunoSEQ multiplex PCR, while TCRdb's copy carries only in-frame clones and drops some. The table lists 30,000 to 40,000 clones, around 93% of them singletons. The sample here was blood, taken from a patient who underwent chemoradiotherapy. The receptors were gathered from a human donor with HPV-associated anogenital cancer. Each CDR3 is given without its conserved first and last residue.

v_gene: TRBV21-1
CDR3aa: ASSLKEQGGVDGYT

v_gene: TRBV4-2
CDR3aa: ASSQVLENSYEQY

v_gene: TRBV5-6
CDR3aa: ASSLGPHGGGTDTQY

v_gene: TRBV7-9
CDR3aa: ASSLEGSTGAQVGYT

v_gene: TRBV6-5
CDR3aa: ASKDLSRGEQY

v_gene: TRBV30
CDR3aa: ACPGQGFYGYT

v_gene: TRBV5-1
CDR3aa: ASSREAGAYGYT

v_gene: TRBV19
CDR3aa: ASSIGRLTGIRTEAF

v_gene: TRBV7-8
CDR3aa: ASSPDRGYGYT

v_gene: TRBV10-3
CDR3aa: AISEEGSEAF

v_gene: TRBV4-1
CDR3aa: ASKGNRVGTGELF

v_gene: TRBV9
CDR3aa: ASSVAAGANYGYT

v_gene: TRBV7-3
CDR3aa: ASSSTGANEQF

v_gene: TRBV6-1
CDR3aa: ASSGDRYYEQY

v_gene: TRBV5-5
CDR3aa: ASSLRWGNSNQPQH

v_gene: TRBV4-2
CDR3aa: ASSQGRGRDEQY

v_gene: TRBV20-1
CDR3aa: SAKRADTQY

v_gene: TRBV5-1
CDR3aa: ASSLVPGTYEQY

v_gene: TRBV29-1
CDR3aa: SVVQHISTGQNEQF

v_gene: TRBV18
CDR3aa: ASSPPSETQY

v_gene: TRBV5-6
CDR3aa: ASSSIRTDTQY

v_gene: TRBV4-1
CDR3aa: ASSQSLNTGNTIY

v_gene: TRBV6-6
CDR3aa: ASSYRLAENTGELF

v_gene: TRBV11-3
CDR3aa: ASSLGGSSYEQY

v_gene: TRBV7-6
CDR3aa: ASSFGPGSREPQH

v_gene: TRBV6-6
CDR3aa: ASKGQGASTDTQY

v_gene: TRBV6-1
CDR3aa: ASSERFPYEQY

v_gene: TRBV27
CDR3aa: ASSKTVSIWDGYT

v_gene: TRBV7-9
CDR3aa: ASSLRDFGTDTQY

v_gene: TRBV6-5
CDR3aa: ASSYSTHGGEQY

v_gene: TRBV7-6
CDR3aa: ASSSRSSGVADTQY

v_gene: TRBV19
CDR3aa: ASSIQGMRNSPLH

v_gene: TRBV10-3
CDR3aa: ASKGDEKLF

v_gene: TRBV30
CDR3aa: AWSTRGNEQY

v_gene: TRBV6-6
CDR3aa: ASSAQGAGQPQH

v_gene: TRBV7-2
CDR3aa: ASSPASLGETQY

v_gene: TRBV5-1
CDR3aa: ASAPAGRTTDTQY

v_gene: TRBV11-2
CDR3aa: ASSTQTSGGNTGELF

v_gene: TRBV19
CDR3aa: ASSSGGPIDEQF

v_gene: TRBV9
CDR3aa: ASSVGFYNEQF

v_gene: TRBV7-9
CDR3aa: ASSLVGTGTHSPLH